These T cell receptor beta chains were read from a single sample in a study of shared clonotypes between healthy human individuals. The method was immunoSEQ multiplex PCR; TCRdb's version includes in-frame clones alone and lacks a portion of them. The data contain about 1 million clones, about 75% of them singletons. Sequences were obtained from memory CD4+ T cells sorted from blood. Receptor source: a man younger than 35 in good health. The CDR3 runs from the conserved cysteine through the conserved F or W. Fields, in order: V gene, J gene, clone size, D gene, CDR3 protein, CDR3 DNA. D genes are given only for firm matches. Rows give clone size only sometimes, using once, few, many, or a class for an expanded clone.

TRBV5-1	TRBJ1-5	few	-	CASSLSNRAGSNQPQHF	TGCGCCAGCAGCTTGTCTAACAGGGCGGGGTCCAATCAGCCCCAGCATTTT
TRBV21-1	TRBJ1-5	-	-	CASSIDHKGEGYYGQPQHF	TGTGCCAGCAGCATAGATCATAAGGGAGAGGGATATTACGGGCAGCCCCAGCATTTT
TRBV5-1	TRBJ2-1	-	TRBD1	CASSVGTGKVGEQFF	TGCGCCAGCAGCGTGGGGACAGGGAAGGTCGGTGAGCAGTTCTTC
TRBV20-1	TRBJ2-7	-	-	CSARTGPEQYF	TGCAGTGCTAGGACAGGACCCGAGCAGTACTTC
TRBV7-2	TRBJ2-2	-	TRBD2	CASSLAAPGTSGKTGELFF	TGTGCCAGCAGCCTAGCCGCACCCGGGACTAGCGGGAAGACCGGGGAGCTGTTTTTT
TRBV4-1	TRBJ1-4	-	-	CASSQGPEREKLFF	TGCGCCAGCAGCCAGGGACCGGAACGAGAAAAACTGTTTTTT
TRBV27	TRBJ2-7	-	TRBD2	CASSLNRPSGQHEQYF	TGTGCCAGCAGTTTAAACCGTCCTAGCGGGCAACACGAGCAGTACTTC
TRBV4-1	TRBJ2-5	-	-	CASSQDLYRAETQYF	TGCGCCAGCAGCCAAGATTTGTACAGGGCCGAGACCCAGTACTTC
TRBV6-1	TRBJ2-3	once	-	CASSVTGKGTDTQYF	TGTGCCAGCAGTGTAACAGGGAAGGGCACAGATACGCAGTATTTT
TRBV5-1	TRBJ2-3	-	-	CASTPGSLQGDTQYF	TGCGCCAGCACCCCCGGCAGCCTCCAGGGGGATACGCAGTATTTT
TRBV14	TRBJ2-7	-	-	CASSQWGFDEQYF	TGTGCCAGCAGCCAATGGGGTTTCGACGAGCAGTACTTC
TRBV7-9	TRBJ2-5	once	TRBD2	CASSLGLAGGFQETQYF	TGTGCCAGCAGCTTAGGACTAGCGGGGGGGTTCCAAGAGACCCAGTACTTC
TRBV2	TRBJ2-5	few	-	CASSARSAETQYF	TGTGCCAGCAGTGCCCGGTCGGCGGAGACCCAGTACTTC
TRBV9	TRBJ1-1	-	-	CASSVEPDLNTEAFF	TGTGCCAGCAGCGTAGAACCAGACCTGAACACTGAAGCTTTCTTT
TRBV5-1	TRBJ2-5	-	-	CASSLGGAETQYF	TGCGCCAGCAGCTTGGGGGGCGCAGAGACCCAGTACTTC
TRBV7-3	TRBJ2-3	-	-	CASSLQAAGVDTQYF	TGTGCCAGCAGCTTACAGGCAGCGGGTGTAGATACGCAGTATTTT
TRBV5-4	TRBJ1-2	few	-	CASSLPGLLSANYGYTF	TGTGCCAGCAGCTTGCCCGGATTGTTATCGGCTAACTATGGCTACACCTTC
TRBV5-1	TRBJ2-3	-	-	CASSFYGAPTDTQYF	TGCGCCAGCAGCTTCTACGGGGCCCCCACAGATACGCAGTATTTT
TRBV7-2	TRBJ1-1	-	-	CASSRSPTNTEAFF	TGTGCCAGCAGCCGATCCCCCACGAACACTGAAGCTTTCTTT
TRBV7-7	TRBJ1-5	few	-	CASSPFPGGPQHF	TGTGCTAGCAGCCCGTTCCCGGGCGGGCCCCAGCATTTT
TRBV7-9	TRBJ2-7	-	-	CASSPNLEGSYEQYF	TGTGCCAGCAGCCCCAATTTAGAGGGATCCTACGAGCAGTACTTC
TRBV2	TRBJ2-5	few	TRBD2	CASGLAGVGETQYF	TGTGCCAGTGGACTAGCGGGAGTGGGGGAGACCCAGTACTTC
TRBV7-2	TRBJ2-7	-	-	CASSFDFYEQYF	TGTGCCAGCAGTTTTGACTTCTACGAGCAGTACTTC
TRBV7-2	TRBJ2-1	-	-	CASSSHYPDRTRLYNEQFF	TGTGCCAGCAGCTCTCACTACCCGGACCGGACACGCCTCTACAATGAGCAGTTCTTC